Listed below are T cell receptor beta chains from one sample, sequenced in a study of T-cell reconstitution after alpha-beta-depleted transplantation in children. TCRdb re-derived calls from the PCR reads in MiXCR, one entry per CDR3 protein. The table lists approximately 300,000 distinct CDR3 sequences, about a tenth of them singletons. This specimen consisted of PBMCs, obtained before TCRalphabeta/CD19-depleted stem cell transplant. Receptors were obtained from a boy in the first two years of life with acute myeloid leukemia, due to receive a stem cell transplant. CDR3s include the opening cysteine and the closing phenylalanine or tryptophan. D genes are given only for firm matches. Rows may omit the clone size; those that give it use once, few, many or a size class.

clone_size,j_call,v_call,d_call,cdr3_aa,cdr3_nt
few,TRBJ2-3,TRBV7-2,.,CASSFTVGTDTQYF,TGTGCCAGCAGCTTTACAGTCGGAACAGATACGCAGTATTTT
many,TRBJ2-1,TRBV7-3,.,CASSPLGGPWDEQFF,TGTGCCAGCAGTCCCTTGGGGGGGCCGTGGGATGAGCAGTTCTTC
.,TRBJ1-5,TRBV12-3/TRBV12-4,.,CASGRGGNKPQHF,TGTGCCAGCGGCCGGGGAGGGAATAAGCCCCAGCATTTT
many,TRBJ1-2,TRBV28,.,CASTVGAGGYTF,TGTGCCAGCACGGTGGGGGCGGGTGGCTACACCTTC
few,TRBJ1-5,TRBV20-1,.,CSALQGNQPQHF,TGCAGTGCCCTACAGGGCAATCAGCCCCAGCATTTT
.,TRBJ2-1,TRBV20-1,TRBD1,CSARAGTGGYNEQFF,TGCAGTGCTAGAGCCGGGACAGGGGGCTACAATGAGCAGTTCTTC
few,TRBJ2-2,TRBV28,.,CASSSPETRNTGELFF,TGTGCCAGCAGTTCGCCCGAGACTAGGAACACCGGGGAGCTGTTTTTT
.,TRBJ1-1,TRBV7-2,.,CASSLALPNTEAFF,TGTGCCAGCAGCTTAGCGCTACCGAACACTGAAGCTTTCTTT
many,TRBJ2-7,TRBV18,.,CASSPPGQILNEQYF,TGTGCCAGCTCACCACCGGGGCAGATTTTAAACGAGCAGTACTTC
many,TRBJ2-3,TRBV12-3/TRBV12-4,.,CASTPRGGYTDTQYF,TGTGCCAGCACCCCCAGAGGAGGGTACACAGATACGCAGTATTTT
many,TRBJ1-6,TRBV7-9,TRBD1,CASSPPDRVDSPLHF,TGTGCCAGCAGCCCGCCGGACAGGGTTGATTCACCCCTCCACTTT
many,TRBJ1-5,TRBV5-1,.,CASSLNSSGEAPSNQPQHF,TGCGCCAGCAGCTTGAATAGCTCTGGGGAGGCCCCTAGCAATCAGCCCCAGCATTTT
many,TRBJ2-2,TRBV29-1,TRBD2,CSALADSNTGELFF,TGCAGCGCACTAGCGGACTCCAACACCGGGGAGCTGTTTTTT
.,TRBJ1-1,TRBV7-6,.,CASSLGPSPGTEAFF,TGTGCCAGCAGCTTAGGGCCCAGCCCCGGAACTGAAGCTTTCTTT
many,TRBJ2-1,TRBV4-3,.,CASSQSGSYNEQFF,TGCGCCAGCAGCCAGAGCGGATCCTACAATGAGCAGTTCTTC
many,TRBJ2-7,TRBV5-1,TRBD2,CASSQLAGTYEQYF,TGCGCCAGCAGCCAGCTAGCGGGGACCTACGAGCAGTACTTC
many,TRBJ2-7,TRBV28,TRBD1,CASSARDRENEQYF,TGTGCCAGCAGCGCCCGGGACAGGGAGAACGAGCAGTACTTC
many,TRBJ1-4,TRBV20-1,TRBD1,CSARRTGEKLFF,TGCAGTGCTAGGCGGACAGGGGAAAAACTGTTTTTT
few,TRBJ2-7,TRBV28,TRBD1,CASSRVPGQSYEQYF,TGTGCCAGCAGTCGCGTCCCGGGACAGTCCTACGAGCAGTACTTC
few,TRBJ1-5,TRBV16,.,CASSQRQGSNQPQHF,TGTGCCAGCAGCCAAAGGCAGGGTAGCAATCAGCCCCAGCATTTT
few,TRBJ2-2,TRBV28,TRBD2,CASSFWEGHGELFF,TGTGCCAGCAGTTTTTGGGAGGGGCACGGGGAGCTGTTTTTT
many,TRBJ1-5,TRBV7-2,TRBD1,CASSPTGGGNNQPQHF,TGTGCCAGCAGCCCTACAGGGGGGGGTAACAATCAGCCCCAGCATTTT
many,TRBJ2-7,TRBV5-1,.,CASSWTQTLGDYYEQYF,TGCGCCAGCAGCTGGACACAAACCTTGGGAGACTACTACGAGCAGTACTTC
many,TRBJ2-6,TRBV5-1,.,CASSSGPSSGANVLTF,TGCGCCAGCAGCTCCGGTCCTTCCTCTGGGGCCAACGTCCTGACTTTC
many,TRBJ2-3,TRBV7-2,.,CASSSRWTITDTQYF,TGTGCCAGCAGCTCCCGGTGGACTATCACAGATACGCAGTATTTT
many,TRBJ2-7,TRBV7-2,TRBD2,CASATGLAGHEQYF,TGTGCCAGCGCAACGGGGCTAGCGGGGCACGAGCAGTACTTC
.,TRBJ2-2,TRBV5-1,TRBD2,CASSTEGLAGRNTGELFF,TGCGCCAGCAGCACCGAAGGACTAGCGGGGCGGAACACCGGGGAGCTGTTTTTT
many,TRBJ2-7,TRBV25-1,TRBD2,CASTKPVSSGRLSYEQYF,TGTGCCAGCACCAAACCGGTCTCTAGCGGGAGGCTCTCCTACGAGCAGTACTTC
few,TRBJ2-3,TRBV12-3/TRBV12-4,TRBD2,CASRGGDPAQYF,TGTGCCAGCAGGGGGGGGGATCCTGCGCAGTATTTT
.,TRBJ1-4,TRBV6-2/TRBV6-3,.,CASSQPSRTVNEKLFF,TGTGCCAGCAGTCAACCCTCGAGGACAGTTAATGAAAAACTGTTTTTT
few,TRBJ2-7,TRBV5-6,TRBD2,CASSLAAGGPGEQYF,TGTGCCAGCAGCTTGGCGGCGGGAGGGCCAGGCGAGCAGTACTTC
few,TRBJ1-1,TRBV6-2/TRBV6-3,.,CASSYPGATEAFF,TGTGCCAGCAGTTACCCAGGAGCCACTGAAGCTTTCTTT
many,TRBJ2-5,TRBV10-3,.,CAISSYQETQYF,TGTGCCATCAGTAGTTACCAAGAGACCCAGTACTTC